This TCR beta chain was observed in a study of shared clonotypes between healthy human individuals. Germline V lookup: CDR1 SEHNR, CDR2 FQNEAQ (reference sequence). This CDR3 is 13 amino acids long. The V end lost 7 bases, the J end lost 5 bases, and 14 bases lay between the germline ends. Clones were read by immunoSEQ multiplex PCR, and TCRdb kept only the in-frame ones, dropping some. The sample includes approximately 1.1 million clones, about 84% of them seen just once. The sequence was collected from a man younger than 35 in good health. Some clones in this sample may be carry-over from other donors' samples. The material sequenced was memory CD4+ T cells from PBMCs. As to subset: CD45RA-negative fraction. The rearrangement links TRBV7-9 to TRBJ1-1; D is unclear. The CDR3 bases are TGTGCCAGCAACCGTGATTCGGGTACTGAAGCTTTCTTT. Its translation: CASNRDSGTEAFF.